The 7 T cell receptor beta chains listed next were all sequenced from one sample in a study of siplizumab effects on memory and regulatory T cells (dated by TCRdb to about 2019). Antigens of these TCRs are unknown. Mixed lymphocyte reaction cells were cocultured at 37°C for more than 5 days. The method was the immunoSEQ multiplex PCR assay. Held by TCRdb, this immuneACCESS table contains in-frame sequences only and omits some clones. Under half of the omission traces to an unresolved V gene where checked; the cause of the rest is unknown. Counted in this sample were about 13,000 clones; 30% to 50% of them appeared once. In total, the top ten clones hold around 9.1% of the sample. Specimen: CFSE-low (dividing) CD8+ T cells sorted from an allogeneic mixed lymphocyte reaction. All receptors derive from a human donor in good health; the cells came from an allogeneic mixed lymphocyte reaction.

The V call is TRBV30, the J call TRBJ2-7; TRBD1 might be the D (6 bases). The CDR3 is 13 amino acids. Germline V gene sequence: CDR1 GTSNPN, CDR2 SVGIG (reference sequence). V was clipped by 3 bases and J by 7 bases, with 16 bases between them. CDR3 DNA sequence: TGTGCCTGGAGCCCCACAGGGTTTGGTGAGCAGTACTTC. Protein: CAWSPTGFGEQYF.

V and J are TRBV25-1 and TRBJ1-5, with a weak D call TRBD1 (5 bases). The germline V gene has CDR1 MGHDK and CDR2 SYGVNS. The CDR3 is 16 residues long. The V and J ends lost 5 bases and 1 base respectively, with 15 bases between them. The DNA for the CDR3 is TGTGCCAGCAGTCCGGGGGGGAGAGGGAGCAATCAGCCCCAGCATTTT. Protein: CASSPGGRGSNQPQHF.

The CDR3 reads CASTKGEGTFRETQYF. The DNA of the CDR3 is TGTGCCAGCACCAAAGGGGAGGGCACGTTTCGGGAGACCCAGTACTTC. The V gene is TRBV5-4, the J gene TRBJ2-5; 7 bases are a match to TRBD2. V lost 6 bases and J lost 5; bases outside the gene matches: 16. CDR3 length equals 16 residues. Per the germline V gene, CDR1 is SGHNT and CDR2 is YYREEE (reference sequence).

This clone occurred once. The V and J genes are TRBV11-2 and TRBJ2-5, with a possible D match to TRBD2 (6 bases). This CDR3 region has 17 residues. Trimming shortened V by 1 base and J by 5 bases, and 20 bases separated the two germline ends. CDR1 and CDR2 from the germline V gene are SGHAT and FQNNGV. Written as DNA, the CDR3 is TGTGCCAGCAGCTTAGTGACGGGGACTCTAGCGTGGGAGACCCAGTACTTC. Translated, it gives CASSLVTGTLAWETQYF.

V is TRBV10-3 and J is TRBJ2-7; D is perhaps TRBD1 (5 bases). The length of the CDR3 is 12 residues. With 10 bases removed from V and 2 bases from J, the gap between germline ends came to 12 bases. CDR1 and CDR2 from the germline V gene are ENHRY and SYGVKD. CDR3 coding DNA: TGTGCCAGCAAAGCAGGGCCCTACGAGCAGTACTTC. Its translation: CASKAGPYEQYF.

The genes are TRBV27 and TRBJ2-3; TRBD2 aligns across 15 bases. The J segment lost 3 bases and the V segment lost 7 bases, leaving 2 bases of the junction unmatched. This CDR3 comprises 15 residues. Germline CDR1 is MNHEY and CDR2 is SMNVEV (reference sequence). As DNA, the CDR3 is TGTGCCAGCACAGGACTAGCGGGGGGGACAGATACGCAGTATTTT. Its translation: CASTGLAGGTDTQYF.

The chain employs TRBV4-1 and TRBJ2-7; 8 bases match TRBD2. The junction had 17 bases not matched to a gene; V was cut back by 1 base and J by 9 bases. The CDR3 has 17 amino acids. Germline V CDR1 and CDR2: MGHRA, YSYEKL. CDR3: CASSQVRGGRQPPRQYF. The CDR3 DNA follows: TGCGCCAGCAGCCAAGTCCGGGGGGGACGACAGCCTCCTCGGCAGTACTTC.